The clone carrying this TCR beta chain was counted between two and nine times. Its antigen is undetermined. In every patient, relapse followed autologous stem cell transplantation, while exposure to brentuximab vedotin differed. Complete response, partial response or progressive disease were the best responses. The sample originates from a study of PD-1 blockade in classical Hodgkin lymphoma. Study-level findings and limits: Patients starting nivolumab under 1 year after ASCT were excluded. Reports described newly diagnosed patients as having lower baseline TCR diversity than healthy donors. Unlike CD8+ TCR diversity, which did not rise significantly by C4D1, CD4+ TCR diversity did.

This CDR3 has 15 amino acids. The V segment lost 0 bases and the J segment 12 bases; nucleotides outside the gene matches: 8. The germline V gene has CDR1 SGDLS and CDR2 YYNGEE. Sequencing was performed with immunoSEQ multiplex PCR; in TCRdb, only in-frame clones are kept and a portion is missing. The repertoire consists of some 64,000 clones, with 75% to 90% occurring once and the leading ten covering 15%. The receptor comes from a human donor with classical Hodgkin lymphoma. This chain uses TRBV9 with TRBJ1-4; 10 bases align to TRBD1. Sample: peripheral blood mononuclear cells (PBMCs), taken at baseline. Here the CDR3 DNA reads TGTGCCAGCAGCGTAGGGGACAGGGGACCGGAGGAACTGTTTTTT. This encodes CASSVGDRGPEELFF. Variable domain in full (rest from reference TRBV9 and TRBJ1-4): DSGVTQTPKHLITATGQRVTLRCSPRSGDLSVYWYQQSLDQGLQFLIQYYNGEERAKGNILERFSAQQFPDLHSELNLSSLELGDSALYFCASSVGDRGPEELFFGSGTQLSVL.